These T cell receptor beta chains were read from a single sample in a study of T cells after yellow fever vaccination. TCRdb reanalysed the 5' RACE reads using MiXCR and keeps one entry per CDR3 protein. The sample yields 80,000 to 100,000 distinct CDR3 sequences, under 9% seen once. Sequenced here: CD8+ T cells not binding an NS4B(214-222) dextramer, sorted from PBMCs, sampled less than 18 days after the first yellow fever vaccination. The receptor set was obtained from a man aged 18 to 29 who received the YFV17D yellow fever vaccine. CDR3s include the opening cysteine and the closing phenylalanine or tryptophan. A D gene is named only where the DNA matches it firmly. Clone size is given for some rows only: seen once, a few or many times, or a class if the clone is expanded.

>.|12|TRBJ2-5|TRBV10-3|few
TGTGCCATCAGTGACAGGCAAGAGACCCAGTACTTC
CAISDRQETQYF
>.|14|TRBJ1-1|TRBV5-1|.
TGCGCCAGCAGCTTGGATACGGGGCGGAGTGAAGCTTTCTTT
CASSLDTGRSEAFF
>TRBD1|21|TRBJ2-6|TRBV4-1|few
TGCGCCAGCAGCCAAAAAAGGGGGACAGGACAGGGGGCGCCTGGGGCCAACGTCCTGACTTTC
CASSQKRGTGQGAPGANVLTF
>.|14|TRBJ1-5|TRBV19|few
TGTGCCAGTACCTACCCAGGCGAGAATCAGCCCCAGCATTTT
CASTYPGENQPQHF
>.|13|TRBJ2-1|TRBV5-6|few
TGTGCCAGCGGACTAACAGGGTTCAATGAGCAGTTCTTC
CASGLTGFNEQFF
>.|13|TRBJ2-5|TRBV27|.
TGTGCCAGCAGTTTGGCAGGGAGAGGGACCCAGTACTTC
CASSLAGRGTQYF
>.|16|TRBJ1-5|TRBV3-1|.
TGTGCCAGCAGCCCCGGCGGGGGTGGGAGCAATCAGCCCCAGCATTTT
CASSPGGGGSNQPQHF
>.|15|TRBJ1-4|TRBV4-2|.
TGTGCCAGCAGCCAAGATTTGGGTTCTAATGAAAAACTGTTTTTT
CASSQDLGSNEKLFF
>TRBD2|18|TRBJ2-1|TRBV7-8|few
TGTGCCAGCAGCCGCAAAACACCAGCGGGGGGGCCCGACAATGAGCAGTTCTTC
CASSRKTPAGGPDNEQFF
>TRBD1|14|TRBJ1-6|TRBV7-9|few
TGTGCCAGCAGCTGGGACAGGGAAAATTCACCCCTCCACTTT
CASSWDRENSPLHF
>TRBD2|16|TRBJ2-3|TRBV29-1|.
TGCAGCGCAAGGGGCATGACTAGCGGGGCGACAGATACGCAGTATTTT
CSARGMTSGATDTQYF
>.|13|TRBJ1-2|TRBV28|few
TGTGCCAGCAGTTTCGGTCCGAACTATGGCTACACCTTC
CASSFGPNYGYTF
>TRBD2|17|TRBJ2-3|TRBV6-2/TRBV6-3|.
TGTGCCAGCAGTCCCTCCCTGGCGGGGGAAAACACAGATACGCAGTATTTT
CASSPSLAGENTDTQYF
>.|16|TRBJ2-3|TRBV5-1|.
TGCGCCAGCAGGCTCGTGGGGGCAGGGGCAACAGATACGCAGTATTTT
CASRLVGAGATDTQYF
>.|12|TRBJ2-1|TRBV20-1|few
TGCAGGGCCCCTGGGGCGAAGCATGAGCAGTTCTTC
CRAPGAKHEQFF
>.|11|TRBJ1-2|TRBV6-5|.
TGTGCCAGCAGGCAGGGCTATGGCTACACCTTC
CASRQGYGYTF
>.|17|TRBJ2-1|TRBV9|.
TGTGCCAGCAGCGTCGACACCGGGACACCCACGAGGAATGAGCAGTTCTTC
CASSVDTGTPTRNEQFF
>TRBD2|15|TRBJ2-3|TRBV7-2|few
TGTGCCAGCAGCTTAGTGGGGGGGAACACAGATACGCAGTATTTT
CASSLVGGNTDTQYF
>TRBD1|18|TRBJ2-1|TRBV6-5|.
TGTGCCAGCAGTTACTCAGGGACAGGGATAGGGTCCTACAATGAGCAGTTCTTC
CASSYSGTGIGSYNEQFF
>.|12|TRBJ2-3|TRBV7-6|few
TGTGCCAGCAGCTTACGCGAGGATACGCAGTATTTT
CASSLREDTQYF
>.|13|TRBJ2-7|TRBV20-1|.
TGCAGTGCTAGATCCAGGAATACCTACGAGCAGTACTTC
CSARSRNTYEQYF
>.|19|TRBJ1-6|TRBV13|.
TGTGCCAGCAGCCTCTGGGAGGAGGGCAGGGATCGGAATAATTCACCCCTCCACTTT
CASSLWEEGRDRNNSPLHF
>.|17|TRBJ2-1|TRBV4-2|few
TGTGCCAGCAGCCAAGATCGGCGTCTAGTTGGCTACAATGAGCAGTTCTTC
CASSQDRRLVGYNEQFF
>TRBD1|15|TRBJ2-3|TRBV6-1|few
TGTGCCAGCAGTAAACTAGAGGGGGCCACAGATACGCAGTATTTT
CASSKLEGATDTQYF
>.|16|TRBJ2-5|TRBV5-5|.
TGTGCCAGCAGGGAAACCGGACATGACTTAGAAGAGACCCAGTACTTC
CASRETGHDLEETQYF
>.|15|TRBJ1-2|TRBV10-3|.
TGTGCCATCAGGGGCCAGGGAGAAGCTAACTATGGCTACACCTTC
CAIRGQGEANYGYTF
>.|11|TRBJ2-5|TRBV4-2|.
TGTGCCAGCAGCCAAGAGGGCCCCCAGTACTTC
CASSQEGPQYF
>TRBD2|13|TRBJ2-7|TRBV6-1|few
TGTGCCAGCACACTAGCGGGGGTCGGAGAGCAGTACTTC
CASTLAGVGEQYF
>.|12|TRBJ2-2|TRBV29-1|many
TGCAGCGTTGAGCTCTTAGACGGGGAGCTGTTTTTT
CSVELLDGELFF
>.|16|TRBJ1-2|TRBV4-3|few
TGCGCCAGCAGCCAAGATCGGTCCTTCCGATGGGTCGGCTACACCTTC
CASSQDRSFRWVGYTF
>.|12|TRBJ1-1|TRBV6-1|.
TGTGCCAGCAGGAAGGGAATCACTGAAGCTTTCTTT
CASRKGITEAFF
>.|15|TRBJ2-1|TRBV4-3|.
TGCGCCAGCAGCCAGGCGGACTTTACTAACAATGAGCAGTTCTTC
CASSQADFTNNEQFF
>.|18|TRBJ2-3|TRBV11-2|few
TGTGCCAGCAGCTCCCCCATTGGCCGGGTGACCCCCGCAGATACGCAGTATTTT
CASSSPIGRVTPADTQYF
>.|13|TRBJ2-1|TRBV6-5|few
TGTGCCAGCAGTACTGGGCGATACAATGAGCAGTTCTTC
CASSTGRYNEQFF
>.|14|TRBJ2-7|TRBV6-5|.
TGTGCCAGCAGTTACGAGGTTGGGGCCTACGAGCAGTACTTC
CASSYEVGAYEQYF
>.|17|TRBJ2-1|TRBV4-3|.
TGCGCCAGCAGCCAGGAGCTAGCCCCTAGCTCCTACAATGAGCAGTTCTTC
CASSQELAPSSYNEQFF
>.|13|TRBJ1-2|TRBV27|.
TGTGCCAGCAGTTTCGGCAGCTCCTATGGCTACACCTTC
CASSFGSSYGYTF
>.|15|TRBJ2-1|TRBV10-3|once
TGTGCCATCAGTGACTCGGCGGGGTCGTACAATGAGCAGTTCTTC
CAISDSAGSYNEQFF
>.|13|TRBJ1-5|TRBV6-5|.
TGTGCCAGCAGTTTCACGGTCGTTGAGCCCCAGCATTTT
CASSFTVVEPQHF
>.|12|TRBJ2-7|TRBV28|.
TGTGCCAGCGGGCAATCCTTATACGAGCAGTACTTC
CASGQSLYEQYF
>.|16|TRBJ2-1|TRBV4-3|many
TGCGCCAGCACCCCCACGGCGGGTAGCTCCTACAATGAGCAGTTCTTC
CASTPTAGSSYNEQFF
>.|13|TRBJ1-1|TRBV6-5|.
TGTGCCAGCAGTCACGACATAAACACTGAAGCTTTCTTT
CASSHDINTEAFF